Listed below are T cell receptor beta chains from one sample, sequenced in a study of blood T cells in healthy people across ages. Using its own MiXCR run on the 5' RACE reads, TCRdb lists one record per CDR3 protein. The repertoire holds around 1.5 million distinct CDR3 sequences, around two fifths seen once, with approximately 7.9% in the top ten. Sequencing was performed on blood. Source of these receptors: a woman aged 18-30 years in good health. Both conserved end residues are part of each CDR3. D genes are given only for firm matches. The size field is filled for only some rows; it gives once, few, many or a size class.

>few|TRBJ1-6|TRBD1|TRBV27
TGTGCCAGCAGTTTCGGGACAGGGTTTTCACCCCTCCACTTT
CASSFGTGFSPLHF
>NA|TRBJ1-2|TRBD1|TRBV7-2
TGTGCCAGCAGCCTATCAATTACGGGACAGGGGTGGGGCTACACCTTC
CASSLSITGQGWGYTF
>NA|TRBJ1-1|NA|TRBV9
TGTGCCAGCAGCATGAAGGTTAACACTGAAGCTTTCTTT
CASSMKVNTEAFF
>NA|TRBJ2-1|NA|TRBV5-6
TGTGCCAGCAGCTCACCCTACTCAGAGCCCTACAATGAGCAGTTCTTC
CASSSPYSEPYNEQFF
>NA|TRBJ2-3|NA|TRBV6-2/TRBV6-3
TGTGCCAGCAGTTATGGGGGATACACAGATACGCAGTATTTT
CASSYGGYTDTQYF
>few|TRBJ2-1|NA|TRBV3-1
TGTGCCAGCAGCCCAGACTGGTACAGTGAGCAGTTCTTC
CASSPDWYSEQFF
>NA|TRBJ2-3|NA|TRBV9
TGTGCCAGCAGCGTAGCGGGGGGCCACTTCACAGATACGCAGTATTTT
CASSVAGGHFTDTQYF
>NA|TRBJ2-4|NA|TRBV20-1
TGCAGTGCTAACGGGGACCCAAACATTCAGTACTTC
CSANGDPNIQYF
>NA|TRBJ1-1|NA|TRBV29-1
TGCAGCGTGGCCCAGGCCGAAGCTTTCTTT
CSVAQAEAFF
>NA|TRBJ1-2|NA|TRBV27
TGTGCCAGCAGTTCATATATGCGGTTGCGCGGCTATGGCTACACCTTC
CASSSYMRLRGYGYTF
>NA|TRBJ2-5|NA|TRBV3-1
TGTGCCAGCAGCCTGGGCCCCGGGGACCAACAAGAGACCCAGTACTTC
CASSLGPGDQQETQYF
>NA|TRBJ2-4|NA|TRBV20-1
TGCAGTGCTAGAGATCACGGGGCAGTATACTCGAACAATGAGCAGTACTTC
CSARDHGAVYSNNEQYF
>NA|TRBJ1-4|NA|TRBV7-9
TGTGCCAGCAGCTTAGTGGGAAGAGTGAATGAAAAACTGTTTTTT
CASSLVGRVNEKLFF
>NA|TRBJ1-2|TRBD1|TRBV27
TGTGCCAGCAGTGATTCGGGACAGAGTTATGGCTACACCTTC
CASSDSGQSYGYTF
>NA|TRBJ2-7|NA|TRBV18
TGTGCCAGCTCACCACCGATTTCGGTATACGAGCAGTACTTC
CASSPPISVYEQYF
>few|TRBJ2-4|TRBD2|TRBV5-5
TGTGCCAGCAGCTGGGTTAGCGGGGTAGAAAACATTCAGTACTTC
CASSWVSGVENIQYF
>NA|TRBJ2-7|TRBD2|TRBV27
TGTGCCAGCAGTCTCTACCCTAGCGACGCCGGGAGGGAGCAGTACTTC
CASSLYPSDAGREQYF
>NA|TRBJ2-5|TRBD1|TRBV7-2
TGTGCCAGCAGCAAAAGGACAGGGGGCGTAGAGACCCAGTACTTC
CASSKRTGGVETQYF
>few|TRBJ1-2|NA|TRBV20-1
TGCAGTGCTAAAGGTCTGGGGCTAAACTATGGCTACACCTTC
CSAKGLGLNYGYTF
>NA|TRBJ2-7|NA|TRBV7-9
TGTGCCAGCAGCCCGGGGGCCCACTACGAGCAGTACTTC
CASSPGAHYEQYF
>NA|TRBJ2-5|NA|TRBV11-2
TGTGCCAGCAGTCAGATCCGGGGGAGGGAGACCCAGTACTTC
CASSQIRGRETQYF
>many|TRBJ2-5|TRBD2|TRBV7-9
TGTGCCAGCAGCCCCGGGAGGGCTCAAGAGACCCAGTACTTC
CASSPGRAQETQYF
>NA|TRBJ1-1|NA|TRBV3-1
TGTGCCAGCAGCCAAGAGTTGCTAGCTATGAACACTGAAGCTTTCTTT
CASSQELLAMNTEAFF
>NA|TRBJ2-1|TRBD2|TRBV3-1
TGTGCCAGCAGCCAAGGACTAGCGTCTAGCTCCTACAATGAGCAGTTCTTC
CASSQGLASSSYNEQFF
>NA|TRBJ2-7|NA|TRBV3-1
TGTGCCAGCACCCCCTCCCTGACGGGGCGACAGAACGAGCAGTACTTC
CASTPSLTGRQNEQYF
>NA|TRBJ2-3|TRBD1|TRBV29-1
TGCAGCGCCAGGACAGGGGCTAGCACAGATACGCAGTATTTT
CSARTGASTDTQYF
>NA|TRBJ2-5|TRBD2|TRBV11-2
TGTGCCAGCAGCTGGACTAGCGGGGGGATAGGGGAGACCCAGTACTTC
CASSWTSGGIGETQYF
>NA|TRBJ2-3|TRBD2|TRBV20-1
TGCAGTGCTCCTCTTTTAGCGGGGGGCTCCTCCGGTACGCAGTATTTT
CSAPLLAGGSSGTQYF
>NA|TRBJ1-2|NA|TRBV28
TGTGCCAGCAGCCCCCCTGGACGAAACGTGAAGGGCTATGGCTACACCTTC
CASSPPGRNVKGYGYTF
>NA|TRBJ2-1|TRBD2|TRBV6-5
TGTGCCAGCCGGGACGGACTAGCGGGAATCTACAATGAGCAGTTCTTC
CASRDGLAGIYNEQFF
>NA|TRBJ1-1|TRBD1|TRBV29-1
TGCAGCGTTGTGGGTCATCCGGGACAGTCCCTTCTGTGGACTGAAGCTTTCTTT
CSVVGHPGQSLLWTEAFF
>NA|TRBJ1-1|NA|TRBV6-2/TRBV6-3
TGTGCCAGCAGTTACTCGAATCAGGGGAACACTGAAGCTTTCTTT
CASSYSNQGNTEAFF
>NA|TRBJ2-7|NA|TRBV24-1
TGTGCCACCAGTGACTCCGGGACGAGGCATTACGAGCAGTACTTC
CATSDSGTRHYEQYF
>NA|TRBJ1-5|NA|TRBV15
TGTGCCACCAGCAGAAAGGACGGCAATCAGCCCCAGCATTTT
CATSRKDGNQPQHF
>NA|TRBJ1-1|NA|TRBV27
TGTGCCAGCAGTTCAACCTCAGAAGGGACTGAAGCTTTCTTT
CASSSTSEGTEAFF
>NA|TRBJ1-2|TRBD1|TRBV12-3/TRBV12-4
TGTGCCAGCAGCCTAGACAGGGCAACTAACTATGGCTACACCTTC
CASSLDRATNYGYTF
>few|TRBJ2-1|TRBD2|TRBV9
TGTGCCAGCAGCGGGGGGACTAGCGGGATGGGCGGTGAGCAGTTCTTC
CASSGGTSGMGGEQFF
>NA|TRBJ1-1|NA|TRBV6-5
TGTGCCAGCAGATCGGGATACGGGGGGAACACTGAAGCTTTCTTT
CASRSGYGGNTEAFF
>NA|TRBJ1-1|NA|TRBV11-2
TGTGCCAGCAGTCTACTGGGTTGGACTAGAGCTTTCTTT
CASSLLGWTRAFF
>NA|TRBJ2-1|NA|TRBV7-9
TGTGCCAGCAGCTCCAGGGGTGACCACAATGAGCAGTTCTTC
CASSSRGDHNEQFF
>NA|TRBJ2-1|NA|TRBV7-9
TGTGCCAGCAGCTCCAGGCCCGCATACAATGAGCAGTTCTTC
CASSSRPAYNEQFF
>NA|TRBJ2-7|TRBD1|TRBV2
TGTGCCAGCAGTGAAAGGGACAGGAAATATGCCGAGCAGTACTTC
CASSERDRKYAEQYF
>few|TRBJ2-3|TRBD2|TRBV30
TGTGCCTGGACCCCGGGCTCCCGGCGGGGGGTTACGCAGTATTTT
CAWTPGSRRGVTQYF
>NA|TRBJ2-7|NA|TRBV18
TGTGCCAGCTCACCCGACGGAACGGTCCACGAGCAGTACTTC
CASSPDGTVHEQYF
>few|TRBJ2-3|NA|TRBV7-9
TGTGCCAGCATGCGAGTAGGGGCAGCCACAGATACGCAGTATTTT
CASMRVGAATDTQYF
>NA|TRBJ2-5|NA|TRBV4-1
TGCGCCAGCAGCCCCCTTCCGGAGGCCCTGGGGGAGACCCAGTACTTC
CASSPLPEALGETQYF
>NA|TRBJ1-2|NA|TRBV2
TGTGCCAGCAGTGAACGGCAGCGATCCTTATATGGCTACACCTTC
CASSERQRSLYGYTF
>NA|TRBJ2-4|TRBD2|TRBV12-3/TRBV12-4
TGTGCCAGCAGCCGCGCCGGGACTATGAACATTCAGTACTTC
CASSRAGTMNIQYF